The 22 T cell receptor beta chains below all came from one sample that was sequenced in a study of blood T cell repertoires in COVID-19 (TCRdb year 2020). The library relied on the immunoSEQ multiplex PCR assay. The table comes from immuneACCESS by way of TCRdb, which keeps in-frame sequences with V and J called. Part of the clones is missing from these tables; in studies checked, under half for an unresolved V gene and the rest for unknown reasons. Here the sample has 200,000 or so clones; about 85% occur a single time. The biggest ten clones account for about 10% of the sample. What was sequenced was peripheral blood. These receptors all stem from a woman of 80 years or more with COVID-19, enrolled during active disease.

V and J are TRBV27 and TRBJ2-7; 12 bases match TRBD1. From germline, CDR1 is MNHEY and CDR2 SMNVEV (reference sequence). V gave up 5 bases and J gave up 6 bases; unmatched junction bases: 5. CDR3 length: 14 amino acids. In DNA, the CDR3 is TGTGCCAGCAGTCCCGGGACAGGGGGCAGCGAGCAGTACTTC. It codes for CASSPGTGGSEQYF.

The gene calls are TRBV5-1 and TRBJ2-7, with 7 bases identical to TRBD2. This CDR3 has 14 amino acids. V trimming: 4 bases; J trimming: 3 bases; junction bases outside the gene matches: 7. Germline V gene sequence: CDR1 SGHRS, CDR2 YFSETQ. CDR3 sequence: CASSTGLEGYEQYF. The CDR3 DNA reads TGCGCCAGCAGCACTGGACTAGAAGGCTACGAGCAGTACTTC.

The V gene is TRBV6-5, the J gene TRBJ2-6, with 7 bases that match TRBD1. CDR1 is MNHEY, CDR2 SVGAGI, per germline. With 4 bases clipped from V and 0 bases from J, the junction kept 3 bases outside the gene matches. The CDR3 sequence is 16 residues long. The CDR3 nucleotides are TGTGCCAGCAGTTCTCGACAGGGCTCTGGGGCCAACGTCCTGACTTTC. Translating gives CASSSRQGSGANVLTF.

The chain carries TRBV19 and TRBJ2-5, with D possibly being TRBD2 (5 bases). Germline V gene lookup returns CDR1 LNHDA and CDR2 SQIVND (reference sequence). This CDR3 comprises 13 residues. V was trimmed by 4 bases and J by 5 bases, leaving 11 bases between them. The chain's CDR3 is CASSTLAGETQYF. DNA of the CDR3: TGTGCCAGTAGTACTCTAGCTGGGGAGACCCAGTACTTC.

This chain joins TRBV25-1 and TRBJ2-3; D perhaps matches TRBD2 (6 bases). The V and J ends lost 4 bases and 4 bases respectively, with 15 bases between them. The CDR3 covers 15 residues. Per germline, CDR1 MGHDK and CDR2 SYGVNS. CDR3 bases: TGTGCCAGCAGTGGGGACTTCCATGGGGCAGATACGCAGTATTTT. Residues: CASSGDFHGADTQYF. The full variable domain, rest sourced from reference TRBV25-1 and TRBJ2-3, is EADIYQTPRYLVIGTGKKITLECSQTMGHDKMYWYQQDPGMELHLIHYSYGVNSTEKGDLSSESTVSRIRTEHFPLTLESARPSHTSQYLCASSGDFHGADTQYFGPGTRLTVL.

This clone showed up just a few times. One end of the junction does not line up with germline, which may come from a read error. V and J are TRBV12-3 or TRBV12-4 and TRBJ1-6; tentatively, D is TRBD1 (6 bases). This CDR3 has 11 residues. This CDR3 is CASSSRDTLHF. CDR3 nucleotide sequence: TGTGCCAGCAGTTCTCGGGACACCCTACACTTT.

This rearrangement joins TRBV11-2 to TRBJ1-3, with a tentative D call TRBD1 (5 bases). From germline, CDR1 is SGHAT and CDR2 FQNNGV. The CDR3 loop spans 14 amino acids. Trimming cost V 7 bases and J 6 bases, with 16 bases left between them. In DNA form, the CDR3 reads TGTGCCAGCACCCTTAAGGGGAAGCCAAACACCATATATTTT. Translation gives CASTLKGKPNTIYF. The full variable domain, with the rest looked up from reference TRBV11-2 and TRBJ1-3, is EAGVAQSPRYKIIEKRQSVAFWCNPISGHATLYWYQQILGQGPKLLIQFQNNGVVDDSQLPKDRFSAERLKGVDSTLKIQPAKLEDSAVYLCASTLKGKPNTIYFGEGSWLTVV.

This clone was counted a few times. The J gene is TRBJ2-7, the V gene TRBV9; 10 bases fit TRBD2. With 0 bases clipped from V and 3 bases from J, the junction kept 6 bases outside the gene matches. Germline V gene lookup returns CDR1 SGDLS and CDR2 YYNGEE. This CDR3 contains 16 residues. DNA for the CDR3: TGTGCCAGCAGCGTAGGGCTAGCGGGGGCTTTCTACGAGCAGTACTTC. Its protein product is CASSVGLAGAFYEQYF.

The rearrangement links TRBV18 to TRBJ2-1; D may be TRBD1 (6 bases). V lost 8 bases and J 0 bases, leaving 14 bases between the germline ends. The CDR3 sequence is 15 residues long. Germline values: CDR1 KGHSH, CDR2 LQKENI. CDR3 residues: CASGIAGDSYNEQFF. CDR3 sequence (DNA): TGTGCCAGCGGAATCGCAGGGGACTCCTACAATGAGCAGTTCTTC. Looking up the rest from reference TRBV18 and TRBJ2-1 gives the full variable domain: NAGVMQNPRHLVRRRGQEARLRCSPMKGHSHVYWYRQLPEEGLKFMVYLQKENIIDESGMPKERFSAEFPKEGPSILRIQQVVRGDSAAYFCASGIAGDSYNEQFFGPGTRLTVL.

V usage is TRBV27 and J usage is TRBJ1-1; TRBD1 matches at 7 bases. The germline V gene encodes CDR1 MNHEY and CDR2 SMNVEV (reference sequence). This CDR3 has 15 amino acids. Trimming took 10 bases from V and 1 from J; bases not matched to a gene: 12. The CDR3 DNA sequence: TGTGCCACTACGGACAGGAGAGTGGGGAACACTGAAGCTTTCTTT. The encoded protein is CATTDRRVGNTEAFF.

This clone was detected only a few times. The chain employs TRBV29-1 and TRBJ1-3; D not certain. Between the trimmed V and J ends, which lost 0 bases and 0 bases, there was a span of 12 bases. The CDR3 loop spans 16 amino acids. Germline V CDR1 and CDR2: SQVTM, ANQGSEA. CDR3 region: CSVEDRSRNSGNTIYF. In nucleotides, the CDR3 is TGCAGCGTTGAAGATCGGAGCCGCAACTCTGGAAACACCATATATTTT. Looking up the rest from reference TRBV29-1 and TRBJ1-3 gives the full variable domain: SAVISQKPSRDICQRGTSLTIQCQVDSQVTMMFWYRQQPGQSLTLIATANQGSEATYESGFVIDKFPISRPNLTFSTLTVSNMSPEDSSIYLCSVEDRSRNSGNTIYFGEGSWLTVV.

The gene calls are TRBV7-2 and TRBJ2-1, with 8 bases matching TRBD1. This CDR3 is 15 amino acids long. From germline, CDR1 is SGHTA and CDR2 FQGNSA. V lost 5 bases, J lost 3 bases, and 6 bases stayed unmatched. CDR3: CASSPQDRVYNEQFF. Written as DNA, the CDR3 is TGTGCCAGCAGCCCACAGGACAGGGTCTACAATGAGCAGTTCTTC. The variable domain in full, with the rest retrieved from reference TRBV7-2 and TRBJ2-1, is GAGVSQSPSNKVTEKGKDVELRCDPISGHTALYWYRQSLGQGLEFLIYFQGNSAPDKSGLPSDRFSAERTGGSVSTLTIQRTQQEDSAVYLCASSPQDRVYNEQFFGPGTRLTVL.

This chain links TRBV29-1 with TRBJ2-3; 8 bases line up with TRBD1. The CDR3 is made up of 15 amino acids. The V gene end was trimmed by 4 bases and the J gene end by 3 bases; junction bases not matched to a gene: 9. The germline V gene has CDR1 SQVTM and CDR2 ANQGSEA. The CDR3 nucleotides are TGCAGCGTTGGTGGACAGGGATTCTCTACAGATACGCAGTATTTT. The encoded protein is CSVGGQGFSTDTQYF.

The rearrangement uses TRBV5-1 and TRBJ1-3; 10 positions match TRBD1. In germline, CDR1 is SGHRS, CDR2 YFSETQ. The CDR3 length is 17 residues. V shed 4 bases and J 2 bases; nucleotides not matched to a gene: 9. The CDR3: CASSRDRGVYPGNTIYF. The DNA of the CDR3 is TGCGCCAGCAGCCGGGACAGGGGCGTATACCCTGGAAACACCATATATTTT.

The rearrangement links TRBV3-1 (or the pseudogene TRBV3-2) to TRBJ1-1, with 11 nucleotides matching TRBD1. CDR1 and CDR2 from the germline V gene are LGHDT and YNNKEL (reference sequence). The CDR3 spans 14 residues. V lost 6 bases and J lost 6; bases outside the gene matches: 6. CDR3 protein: CASSLGQGAAEAFF. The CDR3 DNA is TGTGCCAGCAGTCTTGGACAGGGGGCAGCTGAAGCTTTCTTT.

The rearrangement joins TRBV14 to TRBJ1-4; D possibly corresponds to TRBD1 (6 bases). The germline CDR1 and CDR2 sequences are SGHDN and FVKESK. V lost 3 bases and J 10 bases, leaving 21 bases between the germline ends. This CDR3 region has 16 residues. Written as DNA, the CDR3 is TGTGCCAGCAGCCACAGGCCGGGACATTTTGGGGGAAAACTGTTTTTT. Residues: CASSHRPGHFGGKLFF.

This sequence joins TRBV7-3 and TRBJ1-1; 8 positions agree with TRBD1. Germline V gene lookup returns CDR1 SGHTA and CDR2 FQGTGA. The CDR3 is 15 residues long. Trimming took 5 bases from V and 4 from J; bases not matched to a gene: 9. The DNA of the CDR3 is TGTGCCAGCAGCCCCTCCGGACAGGGAGGCACTGAAGCTTTCTTT. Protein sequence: CASSPSGQGGTEAFF.

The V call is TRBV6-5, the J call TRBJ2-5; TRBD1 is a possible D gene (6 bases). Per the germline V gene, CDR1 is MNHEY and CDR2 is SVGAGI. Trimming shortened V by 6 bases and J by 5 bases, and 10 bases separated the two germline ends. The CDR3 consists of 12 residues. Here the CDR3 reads CASRGDRETQYF. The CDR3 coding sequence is TGTGCCAGCAGAGGAGACAGGGAGACCCAGTACTTC.

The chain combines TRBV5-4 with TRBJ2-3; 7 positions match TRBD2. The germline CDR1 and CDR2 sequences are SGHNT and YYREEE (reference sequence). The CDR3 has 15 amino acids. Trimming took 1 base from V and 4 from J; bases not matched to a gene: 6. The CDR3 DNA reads TGTGCCAGCAGCTTGCCCCCCAGCGGGGCAGATACGCAGTATTTT. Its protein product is CASSLPPSGADTQYF. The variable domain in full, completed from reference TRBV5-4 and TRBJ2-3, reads ETGVTQSPTHLIKTRGQQVTLRCSSQSGHNTVSWYQQALGQGPQFIFQYYREEENGRGNFPPRFSGLQFPNYSSELNVNALELDDSALYLCASSLPPSGADTQYFGPGTRLTVL.

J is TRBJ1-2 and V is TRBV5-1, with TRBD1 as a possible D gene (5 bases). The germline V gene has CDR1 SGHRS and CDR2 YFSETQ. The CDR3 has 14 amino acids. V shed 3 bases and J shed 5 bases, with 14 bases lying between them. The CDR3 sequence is CASSSGDGVYGYTF. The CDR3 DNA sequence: TGCGCCAGCAGCTCGGGGGACGGGGTTTATGGCTACACCTTC.

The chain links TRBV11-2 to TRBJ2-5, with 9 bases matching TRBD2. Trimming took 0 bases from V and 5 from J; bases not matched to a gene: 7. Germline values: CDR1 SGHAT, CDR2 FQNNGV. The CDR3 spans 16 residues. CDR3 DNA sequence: TGTGCCAGCAGCTTAGAGGGCCTAGCGGGGCTGGAGACCCAGTACTTC. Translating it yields CASSLEGLAGLETQYF.

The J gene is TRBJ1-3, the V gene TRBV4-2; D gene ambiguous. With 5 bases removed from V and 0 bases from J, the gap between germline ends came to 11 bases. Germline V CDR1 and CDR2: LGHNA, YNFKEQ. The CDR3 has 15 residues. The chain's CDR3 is CASSRELRSGNTIYF. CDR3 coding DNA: TGTGCCAGCAGCAGGGAGCTCCGCTCTGGAAACACCATATATTTT.